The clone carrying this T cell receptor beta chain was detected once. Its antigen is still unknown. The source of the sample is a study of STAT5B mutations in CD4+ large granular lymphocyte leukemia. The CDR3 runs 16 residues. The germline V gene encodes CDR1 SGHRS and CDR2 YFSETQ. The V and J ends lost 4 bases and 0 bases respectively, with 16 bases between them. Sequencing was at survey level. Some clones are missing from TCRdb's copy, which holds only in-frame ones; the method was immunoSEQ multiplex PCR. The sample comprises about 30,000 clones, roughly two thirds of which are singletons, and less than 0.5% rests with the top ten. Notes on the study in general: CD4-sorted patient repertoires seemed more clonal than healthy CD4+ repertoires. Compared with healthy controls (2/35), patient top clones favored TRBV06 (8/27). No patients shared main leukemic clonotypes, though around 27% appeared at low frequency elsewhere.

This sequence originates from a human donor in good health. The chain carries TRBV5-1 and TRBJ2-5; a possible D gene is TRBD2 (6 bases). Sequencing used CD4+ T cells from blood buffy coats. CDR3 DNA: TGCGCCAGCAGCCGGGACTCGGGACCCAACCAAGAGACCCAGTACTTC. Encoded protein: CASSRDSGPNQETQYF.